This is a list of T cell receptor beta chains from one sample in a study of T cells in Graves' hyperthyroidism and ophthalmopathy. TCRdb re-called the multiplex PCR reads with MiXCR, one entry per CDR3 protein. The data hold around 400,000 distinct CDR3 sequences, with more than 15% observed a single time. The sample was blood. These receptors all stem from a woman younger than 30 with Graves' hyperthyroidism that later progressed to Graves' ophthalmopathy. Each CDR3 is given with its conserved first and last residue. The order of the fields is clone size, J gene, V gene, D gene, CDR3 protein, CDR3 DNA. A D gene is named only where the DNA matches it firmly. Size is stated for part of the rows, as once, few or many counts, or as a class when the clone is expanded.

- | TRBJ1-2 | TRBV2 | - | CASSERGAGYGYTF | TGTGCCAGCAGTGAAAGGGGGGCGGGCTATGGCTACACCTTC
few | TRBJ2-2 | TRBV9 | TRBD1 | CASSPPGQGAATGELFF | TGTGCCAGCAGCCCACCAGGACAGGGGGCGGCCACCGGGGAGCTGTTTTTT
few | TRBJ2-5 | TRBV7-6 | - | CASSPTRETQYF | TGTGCCAGCAGCCCCACCCGGGAGACCCAGTACTTC
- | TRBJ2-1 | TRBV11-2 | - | CASSLDSAELITRGEQFF | TGTGCCAGCAGCTTAGATTCGGCGGAACTAATAACTCGGGGTGAGCAGTTCTTC
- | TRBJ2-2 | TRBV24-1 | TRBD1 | CATSDGDRGSSGELFF | TGTGCCACCAGTGATGGGGACAGGGGATCATCCGGGGAGCTGTTTTTT
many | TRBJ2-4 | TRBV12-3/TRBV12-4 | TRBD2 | CASSLSSGFKNIQYF | TGTGCCAGCAGTTTATCTAGCGGCTTCAAAAACATTCAGTACTTC
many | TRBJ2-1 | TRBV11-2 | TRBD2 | CASSLSGGGGNEQFF | TGTGCCAGCAGCTTATCTGGGGGGGGTGGGAATGAGCAGTTCTTC
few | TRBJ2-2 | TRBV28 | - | CASSLSAGSKTGELFF | TGTGCCAGCAGTTTATCGGCCGGGAGTAAGACCGGGGAGCTGTTTTTT
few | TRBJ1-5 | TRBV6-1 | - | CASRGSGGQPQHF | TGTGCCAGCAGAGGATCGGGAGGTCAGCCCCAGCATTTT
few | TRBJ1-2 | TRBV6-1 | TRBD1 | CATLETGGRGYTF | TGTGCCACTTTAGAGACAGGGGGTAGAGGCTACACCTTC
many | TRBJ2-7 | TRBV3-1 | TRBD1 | CASSPRDRGGYEQYF | TGTGCCAGCAGCCCCAGGGACAGGGGGGGCTACGAGCAGTACTTC
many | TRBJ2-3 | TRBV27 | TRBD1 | CASRRQGPTDTQYF | TGTGCCAGCAGACGACAGGGGCCGACAGATACGCAGTATTTT
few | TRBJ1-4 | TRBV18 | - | CASSPKTGGLQLFF | TGTGCCAGCTCACCGAAGACAGGTGGCCTTCAACTGTTTTTT
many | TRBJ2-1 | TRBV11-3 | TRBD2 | CASSSTSASSYNEQFF | TGTGCCAGCAGCTCCACTAGCGCTAGCTCCTACAATGAGCAGTTCTTC
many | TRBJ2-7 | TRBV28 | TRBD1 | CASRYPGQGGEQYF | TGTGCCAGCAGATACCCGGGACAGGGCGGCGAGCAGTACTTC
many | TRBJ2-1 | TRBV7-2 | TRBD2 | CASSLELAGNNEQFF | TGTGCCAGCAGCTTAGAACTAGCGGGAAACAATGAGCAGTTCTTC
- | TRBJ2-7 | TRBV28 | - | CASSLRGILDEQYF | TGTGCCAGCAGTTTACGGGGTATACTAGACGAGCAGTACTTC
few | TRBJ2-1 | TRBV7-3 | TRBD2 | CASSLYPAVAGVNEQFF | TGTGCCAGCAGCTTATACCCCGCGGTAGCGGGAGTCAATGAGCAGTTCTTC
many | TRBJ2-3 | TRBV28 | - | CASSEGRSTDTQYF | TGTGCCAGCAGTGAGGGGAGGAGCACAGATACGCAGTATTTT
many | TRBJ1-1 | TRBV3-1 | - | CASSRTLSTEAFF | TGTGCCAGCAGCCGTACCCTGAGTACTGAAGCTTTCTTT
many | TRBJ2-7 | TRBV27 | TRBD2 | CASSPGLSRREQYF | TGTGCCAGCAGCCCGGGACTATCGAGGAGGGAGCAGTACTTC
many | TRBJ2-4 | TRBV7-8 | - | CASSLGGGGNIQYF | TGTGCCAGCAGCTTGGGAGGTGGTGGAAACATTCAGTACTTC
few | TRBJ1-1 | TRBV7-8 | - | CASSPASGAEAFF | TGTGCCAGCAGCCCCGCGTCGGGGGCTGAAGCTTTCTTT
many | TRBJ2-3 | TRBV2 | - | CATAGQSTDTQYF | TGTGCCACCGCGGGGCAAAGCACAGATACGCAGTATTTT
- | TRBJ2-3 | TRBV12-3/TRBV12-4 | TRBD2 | CASTLGGLAVTDTQYF | TGTGCCAGCACCTTGGGCGGACTAGCGGTCACAGATACGCAGTATTTT
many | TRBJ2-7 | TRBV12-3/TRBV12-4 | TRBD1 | CASSRSWTGAGEQYF | TGTGCCAGCAGCCGGAGCTGGACAGGGGCCGGCGAGCAGTACTTC
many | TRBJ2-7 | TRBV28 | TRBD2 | CASSDLGLAGSYEQYF | TGTGCCAGCAGTGATCTAGGGCTAGCGGGCTCCTACGAGCAGTACTTC
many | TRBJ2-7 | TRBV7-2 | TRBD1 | CASSLDWTGDEQYF | TGTGCCAGCAGCTTAGATTGGACAGGGGACGAGCAGTACTTC
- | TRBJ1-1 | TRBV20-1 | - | CSARGGGETEAFF | TGCAGTGCTAGAGGGGGGGGGGAGACTGAAGCTTTCTTT
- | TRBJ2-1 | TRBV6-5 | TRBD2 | CASSYTGTSGRYEQFF | TGTGCCAGCAGTTACACCGGGACTAGCGGGAGGTATGAGCAGTTCTTC
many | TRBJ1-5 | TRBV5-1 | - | CASSLAGRRDQPQHF | TGCGCCAGCAGCTTGGCAGGGAGGCGGGATCAGCCCCAGCATTTT
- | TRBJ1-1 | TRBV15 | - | CATSTKGERTEAFF | TGTGCCACCAGCACCAAGGGGGAGAGGACTGAAGCTTTCTTT